The sequence of this T cell receptor beta chain was determined in a study of cytomegalovirus exposure and HLA in healthy donors. This clone has more than one count but fewer than ten. The PCR made use of 60 Vbeta and 13 Jbeta primers. Data came from immunoSEQ multiplex PCR; TCRdb stores just in-frame clones and leaves some out. Of about 76,000 clones listed, 73% are singletons. Looked up from germline, CDR1 is LGHNA and CDR2 is YNFKEQ. Trimming took 3 bases from V and 4 from J; bases not matched to a gene: 11. The CDR3 is 16 amino acids. The rearrangement joins TRBV4-2 to TRBJ1-2; 7 bases fit TRBD1. Sequenced: PBMCs. The clonotype was recovered from a woman aged 40 to 49 in good health and CMV-seropositive. The CDR3 nucleotides read TGTGCCAGCAGCCAGGAGCAGGGACAGAAGACCTATGGCTACACCTTC. It specifies CASSQEQGQKTYGYTF.